These 2 T cell receptor beta chains originate from one sample sequenced in a study of blood T cell repertoires in COVID-19. Only in-frame clones appear in the TCRdb table, and some are missing; sequencing was by immunoSEQ multiplex PCR. This repertoire shows about 130,000 clones, roughly 80% found once; its top ten account for approximately 5.2%. The material sequenced was peripheral blood. Receptors were obtained from a woman in her 70s with COVID-19, enrolled during active disease.

The chain has TRBV29-1 and TRBJ2-2, with TRBD1 matching 8 bases. Looked up from germline, CDR1 is SQVTM and CDR2 is ANQGSEA. Trimming at V came to 4 bases and at J to 8 bases, leaving 12 bases not matched to a gene. CDR3 size: 15 residues. The CDR3 here is CSVASGTGLSGELFF. For the CDR3, the DNA is TGCAGCGTTGCCTCCGGGACAGGCCTTTCAGGGGAGCTGTTTTTT.

The chain links TRBV5-4 to TRBJ2-2, with 9 positions matching TRBD1. Germline lookup yields CDR1 SGHNT and CDR2 YYREEE (reference sequence). V was pared by 3 bases and J by 6 bases, with 6 bases of the junction left unmatched. The CDR3 contains 15 residues. The CDR3 DNA reads as TGTGCCAGCAGCTCCCGGGACAGGGTACCCGGGGAGCTGTTTTTT. Translation: CASSSRDRVPGELFF.